The 8 T cell receptor beta chains below all came from one sample that was sequenced in a study of T cell repertoires in cytomegalovirus infection. TCRdb re-analysed the reads in MiXCR, keeping a single row per CDR3 protein. Altogether 150,000 to 180,000 distinct CDR3 sequences are present, 23% being singletons, with the ten largest covering approximately 11%. The sample consisted of PBMCs. The receptor source for this set is a human donor in good health (CMV status not recorded). Some clones in this sample may be carry-over from other donors' samples.

This clonotype occurred many times. The chain recombines TRBV7-9 with TRBJ2-1; 8 bases fit TRBD1. V lost 4 bases, J lost 0 bases, and 2 bases stayed unmatched. Germline V lookup: CDR1 SEHNR, CDR2 FQNEAQ (reference sequence). This CDR3 has 15 residues. In nucleotides, the CDR3 is TGTGCCAGCAGCTACAGGGGGGCCTCCTACAATGAGCAGTTCTTC. It encodes CASSYRGASYNEQFF.

This clonotype has a count of ten or more. The chain links TRBV11-2 to TRBJ2-7; 9 bases are shared with TRBD2. From germline, CDR1 is SGHAT and CDR2 FQNNGV. Germline trimming cut 4 bases from V and 5 bases from J; bases unmatched to any gene: 12. This CDR3 has 16 amino acids. The CDR3 spells CASSSLLAGNTHEQYF. The CDR3 DNA is TGTGCCAGCAGCTCGTTACTAGCGGGCAACACCCACGAGCAGTACTTC.

To note about this clonotype: At one boundary the junction diverges from the germline segment, which might be a read error. The J gene is TRBJ2-3, the V gene TRBV7-3, with 15 bases fitting TRBD2. Looked up from germline, CDR1 is SGHTA and CDR2 is FQGTGA. This CDR3 is built from 17 residues. CDR3 sequence: CTSSLTRTSGGANTQYF. The CDR3 DNA follows: TGTACCAGCAGCTTAACCAGGACTAGCGGGGGGGCAAATACGCAGTATTTT.

With regard to this clonotype: This could be a read error, since a much larger clone is one nucleotide away. The CDR3 DNA sequence: TGTGCCAGCAGCTTTCCGTCAGGCTCAAACACTGAAGCTTTCTTT. Its protein product is CASSFPSGSNTEAFF. V usage is TRBV7-4 and J usage is TRBJ1-1; D is unresolved. In germline, CDR1 is SGHVT, CDR2 SQSDAQ. Trimming pared 3 bases from V and 2 bases from J, leaving 13 bases between. This CDR3 region has 15 residues.

This clonotype was observed a handful of times. The chain couples TRBV20-1 to TRBJ1-4, with a possible D match to TRBD1 (6 bases). Trimming stripped 4 bases from V and 8 bases from J, with 20 bases between. The CDR3 runs 15 residues. Germline values: CDR1 DFQATT, CDR2 SNEGSKA (reference sequence). In DNA, the CDR3 is TGCAGTGCTAAGGCCCAGACAGGAAGGAGGGAAAAACTGTTTTTT. Translated, it gives CSAKAQTGRREKLFF.

There are a few counts of this clonotype. V and J are TRBV11-2 and TRBJ2-1; 9 positions match TRBD1. Per the germline V gene, CDR1 is SGHAT and CDR2 is FQNNGV. The CDR3 runs 15 residues. J was trimmed by 7 bases and V by 2 bases; bases with no gene match: 6. The CDR3 reads CASSLYGDRANEQFF. Written as DNA, the CDR3 is TGTGCCAGCAGCTTATATGGGGACAGGGCGAATGAGCAGTTCTTC.

The J gene is TRBJ1-1, the V gene TRBV30; D is undetermined. Trimming took off 3 bases at V and 1 base at J, with 9 bases between the two ends. The germline V gene encodes CDR1 GTSNPN and CDR2 SVGIG (reference sequence). This CDR3 is 13 amino acids long. CDR3 sequence reads: CAWSLQTNTEAFF. DNA of the CDR3: TGTGCCTGGAGCCTTCAGACGAACACTGAAGCTTTCTTT.

The chain is built from TRBV4-3 and TRBJ2-1; D may be TRBD1 (6 bases). The CDR3 is 16 amino acids. Looked up from germline, CDR1 is LGHNA and CDR2 is YSLEER. V lost 0 bases, J lost 5 bases, and 14 bases lay in between. CDR3 sequence reads: CASSQDRETGHNEQFF. CDR3 coding DNA: TGCGCCAGCAGCCAAGATAGGGAGACAGGACACAATGAGCAGTTCTTC.